Given below is one T cell receptor beta chain in context. This clonotype was observed many times. The clone's antigen remains unknown. There are no base qualities to consult, and no much larger clone falls within one base. The data originate from a study of identical twins (dated by TCRdb to the mid-2010s). About the study as a whole: The study deep-sequenced TCR alpha and beta repertoires from monozygotic twins, unrelated adults of various ages and cord blood to test whether fetal clonotypes persist. To rule out contamination, the twin experiments were replicated at different times with different library preparation protocols.

The library was made by 5' RACE. Instrument on record: Illumina HiSeq 2000. Template switching introduced a universal primer binding site; the final cDNA contained a unique molecular identifier, enabling accurate counting of TCR cDNA molecules. Specific primers in the conserved constant-segment region were used to synthesize first-strand cDNA for TCR alpha and beta chains. To control for contamination, each cDNA library was double barcoded with a SMART-Mk sample barcode plus Illumina barcodes. TruSeq adapter sequences and Illumina sample barcodes were added in two successive PCR steps. TCR alpha and beta cDNA libraries were sequenced on the Illumina HiSeq platform with custom primers. As for the original processing: Raw reads were processed with MiGEC to extract unique molecular identifiers, and MiXCR was used to determine CDR3 positions. For each individual, recombination models were inferred using an EM algorithm with the repgenHMM and IGoR tools. Shared clonotype analysis was performed with the tcR package in R, normalizing sharing by the product of cloneset sizes. To study raw recombination without the effects of thymic and clonal selection, out-of-frame nonproductive sequences were analyzed. The public reads were quality trimmed at Q25 with fastp and then assembled into clones with MiXCR by TCRdb, keeping productive beta chains. Entries are consolidated by CDR3 protein sequence, retaining the most common genes and DNA. The V and J calls here are based on TCRdb, not the publication. Counted in this sample were nearly 650,000 distinct CDR3 sequences; just over 7% of them appeared once. About 1.5% of the sample goes to the ten largest clones.

Here is what the overall study found, with its caveats: Abundant cord blood beta clonotypes carried fewer insertions; young adult naive repertoires showed a weaker similar trend, while memory repertoires showed none. Invariant T cells such as MAIT and iNKT could partly confound zero-insertion analyses, although diverse VJ usage argued against such confounding for most clonotypes. Because the same donors could not be followed over many years, the conclusions relied on cross-sectional statistical analysis. Compared with coincidental sharing between unrelated individuals, out-of-frame TCR alpha sequences shared between twins showed an excess of sequences with low generation probability. In monozygotic twins, out-of-frame TCR alpha sharing was systematically underestimated by recombination models, although the models agreed with sharing between unrelated individuals. Excess twin sharing in beta out-of-frame sequences was weaker because fewer shared sequences lowered the signal-to-noise ratio.

Every donor was a healthy Caucasian. The twin cohort consisted of three pairs of female monozygotic twins, all aged about 18 to 29 years. Peripheral blood mononuclear cells were the source from which RNA for the TCR libraries was isolated. The CDR3 has 12 amino acids, counting the end cysteine and phenylalanine. The read is trimmed to its CDR3 DNA, 36 bases read in frame from base 1. According to the germline V gene (reference sequence), CDR1 reads LGHDT and CDR2 reads YNNKEL. At the junction V is shortened by 2 bases and J by 8 bases, with 6 bases in between. A further study also used this sample, focusing on yellow fever vaccine responses in identical twins. The other study reports the following: According to the authors, in identical twins the way T cells responded to vaccination appeared partly convergent and partly personalized. The study precisely tracked vaccine-responding T cell clones in identical twins.

This receptor was identified in a woman under 30 in good health. The sequenced sample was PBMCs. The sequence joins TRBV3-1 to TRBJ1-4; the D gene is not confidently resolved. The nucleotide sequence is TGTGCCAGCAGCCAATCGGGGGAAAAACTGTTTTTT. It is translated as CASSQSGEKLFF.